The sequence of this TCR beta chain was determined in a study of T cells in Graves' hyperthyroidism and ophthalmopathy. Amplification yielded TCR beta CDR3 regions, with RNA transcripts as the source. HTBI primers were employed in a first-round RT-PCR of the TCR CDR3. TCRdb recomputed calls from the multiplex PCR reads with MiXCR, one row per CDR3 protein. The sample includes around 350,000 distinct CDR3 sequences, about 20% seen only once; the top ten take 3% to 4%. The CDR3 has 13 residues. The V and J ends lost 5 bases and 2 bases respectively, with 9 bases between them. Germline CDR1 is MNHNS and CDR2 is SASEGT. This clonotype was counted at least ten times. No antigen is known for it. The study's findings and limits: Most expanded thyroid clonotypes above 0.001 also appeared in blood.

The chain links TRBV6-1 to TRBJ2-5, with a possible D match to TRBD1 (5 bases). The sequenced material came from blood. The TCR was taken from a woman under 30 with Graves' hyperthyroidism. CDR3 region: CASSKDRQETQYF. Here the CDR3 DNA reads TGTGCCAGCAGTAAAGACAGACAAGAGACCCAGTACTTC.